The 12 T cell receptor beta chains below were found in one sample sequenced in a study of blood T cell repertoires in COVID-19. Generated by immunoSEQ multiplex PCR, the TCRdb table keeps only in-frame clones and is missing some. This sample has 200,000 to 250,000 clones; more than 65% occur once, and the top ten carry about 2.4%. Material: peripheral blood. The source of these receptors is a woman in her fifties or sixties with acute or convalescent COVID-19.

The J gene is TRBJ2-1, the V gene TRBV5-4; maybe TRBD1 (6 bases). Germline V gene sequence: CDR1 SGHNT, CDR2 YYREEE (reference sequence). The CDR3 runs 15 residues. V shed 3 bases and J shed 1 base, with 11 bases lying between them. The CDR3 DNA is TGTGCCAGCAGCTCCCTAGGGGGTTCCTACAATGAGCAGTTCTTC. Protein: CASSSLGGSYNEQFF.

This clone was seen just once. CDR3 DNA sequence: TGTGCCAGCAGCTTTGGACAGGGCCTGACTCACGCTGAAGCTTTCTTT. Translation: CASSFGQGLTHAEAFF. The rearrangement links TRBV13 to TRBJ1-1; 8 nucleotides match TRBD1. Germline CDR1 PRHDT, CDR2 FYEKMQ (reference sequence). The CDR3 length is 16 residues. V was clipped by 3 bases and J by 6 bases; unmatched bases: 12.

J is TRBJ2-1 and V is TRBV7-2; D might be TRBD2 (6 bases). The CDR3 totals 11 residues. Germline V gives CDR1 SGHTA, CDR2 FQGNSA. V was trimmed by 5 bases and J by 12 bases, leaving 11 bases between them. The CDR3 loop reads CASSGRDLQFF. The CDR3 DNA sequence: TGTGCCAGCAGCGGCCGGGACTTGCAGTTCTTC.

The rearrangement uses TRBV7-3 and TRBJ2-2; weak D call: TRBD2 (5 bases). CDR3 length: 12 residues. Germline V gene data show CDR1 as SGHTA and CDR2 as FQGTGA. The germline V and J ends were trimmed by 5 bases and 6 bases, with 7 bases remaining between them. DNA of the CDR3: TGTGCCAGCAGCGCCGGGGCCGGGGAGCTGTTTTTT. Protein: CASSAGAGELFF.

The gene calls are TRBV19 and TRBJ2-4; no clear D gene. CDR3 length equals 15 residues. V gave up 3 bases and J gave up 0 bases, with 9 bases separating them. CDR1 is LNHDA and CDR2 is SQIVND in the germline V gene (reference sequence). CDR3 sequence (DNA): TGTGCCAGTAGTATGCCAGGTCTAGCCAAAAACATTCAGTACTTC. This encodes CASSMPGLAKNIQYF.

The CDR3 bases are TGTGCCAGCAGCAGTGGGACTAGCGGAAACAATGAGCAGTTCTTC. Amino acids: CASSSGTSGNNEQFF. This chain uses TRBV11-3 with TRBJ2-1; 11 bases agree with TRBD2. The CDR3 extends over 15 amino acids. Unmatched junction bases numbered 5, after V lost 5 bases and J lost 5 bases. CDR1 is SGHNT and CDR2 is YENEEA in the germline V gene.

The chain recombines TRBV3-1 (or the pseudogene TRBV3-2) with TRBJ1-2; 7 bases align to TRBD1. The length of the CDR3 is 15 residues. V was pared by 8 bases and J by 5 bases, with 14 bases of the junction left unmatched. Germline-derived CDR1 and CDR2 are LGHDT and YNNKEL (reference sequence). CDR3 bases: TGTGCCAGCTCCACCTTCAGACAGGGCCTTTATGGCTACACCTTC. Translation gives CASSTFRQGLYGYTF.

The chain carries TRBV9 and TRBJ2-6, with 8 nucleotides matching TRBD1. V lost 6 bases to trimming and J lost 1 base; unmatched junction nucleotides: 15. Per the germline V gene, CDR1 is SGDLS and CDR2 is YYNGEE. The CDR3 extends over 19 amino acids. CDR3: CASTGNPTGVWSGANVLTF. The CDR3 DNA reads TGTGCCAGCACCGGGAATCCGACAGGGGTTTGGTCTGGGGCCAACGTCCTGACTTTC. Variable domain in full (rest from reference TRBV9 and TRBJ2-6): DSGVTQTPKHLITATGQRVTLRCSPRSGDLSVYWYQQSLDQGLQFLIQYYNGEERAKGNILERFSAQQFPDLHSELNLSSLELGDSALYFCASTGNPTGVWSGANVLTFGAGSRLTVL.

J is TRBJ2-7 and V is TRBV5-6; 10 bases align to TRBD2. Germline V CDR1 and CDR2: SGHDT, YYEEEE. The V segment lost 3 bases and the J segment 1 base; nucleotides outside the gene matches: 7. CDR3 size: 16 residues. The CDR3 spells CASSSEAGGHSYEQYF. In nucleotides, the CDR3 is TGTGCCAGCAGCTCAGAAGCGGGGGGGCATTCCTACGAGCAGTACTTC.

The gene calls are TRBV28 and TRBJ1-1, with a tentative D call TRBD1 (6 bases). The V end was cut by 8 bases, the J end by 5 bases, with 18 bases between. The CDR3 consists of 14 residues. Per germline, CDR1 MDHEN and CDR2 SYDVKM. The CDR3 spells CASFDWTVGTEAFF. CDR3 in DNA: TGTGCCAGCTTCGATTGGACAGTGGGGACTGAAGCTTTCTTT. Supplemented by reference TRBV28 and TRBJ1-1, the full variable domain reads DVKVTQSSRYLVKRTGEKVFLECVQDMDHENMFWYRQDPGLGLRLIYFSYDVKMKEKGDIPEGYSVSREKKERFSLILESASTNQTSMYLCASFDWTVGTEAFFGQGTRLTVV.

The V gene is TRBV18, the J gene TRBJ2-4, with 9 nucleotides matching TRBD2. The CDR3 contains 16 residues. The germline V gene encodes CDR1 KGHSH and CDR2 LQKENI. The junction had 11 bases not matched to a gene; V was cut back by 2 bases and J by 9 bases. DNA for the CDR3: TGTGCCAGCTCACCATCCCAGCCTAGCGGGGAGGGCATTCAGTACTTC. This codes for CASSPSQPSGEGIQYF.

J is TRBJ1-6 and V is TRBV11-3; the D is unclear. The germline CDR1 and CDR2 sequences are SGHNT and YENEEA. The V end lost 0 bases, the J end lost 10 bases, and 7 bases lay between the germline ends. The CDR3 spans 13 residues. CDR3 in DNA: TGTGCCAGCAGCTTAGATTCTTTGTCACCCCTCCACTTT. It translates to CASSLDSLSPLHF.